What follows is one TCR beta chain and its context. No antigen is known for it. CDR3 length: 14 amino acids. The V and J ends lost 0 bases and 5 bases respectively, with 8 bases between them. Germline loops: CDR1 MNHEY, CDR2 SVGAGI. As every portion of the isolated RNA was reverse transcribed, the sequencing read expressed TCRB transcripts. TCRdb's copy holds only in-frame clones and misses some; the assay was immunoSEQ multiplex PCR. The sample yields 300,000 to 450,000 clones, roughly 12% seen once. This sample is drawn from a study of beta chain features in type 1 diabetes. General study results and limits: Individuals with type 1 diabetes displayed fewer insertions and more deletions at VDJ junctions. Amplification by PCR could prefer shorter templates, with the same effect in patients and controls. A cDNA-based sequencing approach could over-represent cells with high TCR expression.

Every participating donor gave one draw, a heparinised blood sample averaging approximately 110 mL. The sequencing input was naive CD4+ T cells from blood. The rearrangement links TRBV6-5 to TRBJ2-1; TRBD1 is a possible D gene (5 bases). The TCR comes from a man between 18 and 29 years old in good health. The CDR3 reads CASSYSGVHNEQFF. The CDR3 DNA reads TGTGCCAGCAGTTACTCAGGGGTTCACAATGAGCAGTTCTTC.